The source of this T cell receptor (beta chain) is a study of CD8+ T cells in alopecia areata. RNA was isolated and reverse transcribed to cDNA, the sequencing template. Repertoires were generated with immunoSEQ multiplex PCR, while TCRdb's copy carries only in-frame clones and drops some. The table shows 150,000 or so clones, with over 70% occurring only once. PBMC-derived CD4+ and CD8+ T cells were sorted. This receptor was identified in a human donor with alopecia areata. Sequenced material: CD8+ T cells sorted from blood, taken at week 0.

CDR3 sequence: CSVGTGATEAFF. Here the CDR3 DNA reads TGCAGCGTGGGGACAGGGGCAACTGAAGCTTTCTTT. This chain joins TRBV29-1 and TRBJ1-1; 10 positions match TRBD1. J lost 5 bases, V lost 6 bases, and 3 bases had no gene match. The CDR3 has 12 residues. Germline CDR1 and CDR2: SQVTM and ANQGSEA.